This record concerns one T cell receptor beta chain sequence. Its cognate antigen is unknown. Read data end 3 residues before the CDR3 end; the end is taken from the germline J gene. Germline V gives CDR1 SGHTA, CDR2 FQGTGA. This CDR3 has 13 amino acids. The data were obtained in a study of T cells in women clearing cervical HPV infection. Study context: Cases' blood sampling followed lesion detection by median about 150 days (90 to 200). Findings of the study overall: CIN3+ cases had significantly higher TCR richness than controls; evenness did not differ. Cases carried less TRBV6-7 than controls: about 0.1% versus 0.15%. Unknown T-cell numbers per sample may underlie the richness differences.

Sequenced by immunoSEQ multiplex PCR; TCRdb stores in-frame clones only, minus some. The sample has approximately 33,000 clones, and its top ten clones hold around 9.2%. Input material: blood buffy coat. The chain joins TRBV7-3 to TRBJ2-3, with a weak D call TRBD2 (5 bases). This sequence originates from a woman between 18 and 70 years old with a cervical HPV16 infection that either progressed to CIN3+ or cleared (not recorded which). The sequenced CDR3 bases are TGTGCCAGCAGCTTCCGGGCCGGGGAGACG. Translated, it gives CASSFRAGET. The CDR3 in full is CASSFRAGETQYF.